This T cell receptor (beta chain) stems from a study of shared T cell receptors in the human thymus. TCRdb's copy holds only in-frame clones and misses some; the assay was immunoSEQ multiplex PCR. Of hundreds of thousands of clones listed, roughly 86% are singletons. V was shortened by 2 bases and J by 2 bases, with 22 bases between the two germline ends. Looked up from germline, CDR1 is LGHNA and CDR2 is YSLEER. This CDR3 comprises 20 residues. These data are also associated with another study on human thymus T cells. From that report: Thymus was obtained from resections taken during corrective heart surgery. Unrelated individuals reportedly shared highly overlapping thymic TCR repertoires.

This chain joins TRBV4-3 and TRBJ2-6; possible D gene TRBD2, 6 bases. Sequenced: thymocytes. The origin of this receptor is a boy younger than two with a congenital heart defect. CDR3 amino acids: CASSQLTGTHGYPGANVLTF. CDR3 sequence (DNA): TGCGCCAGCAGCCAACTGACCGGGACTCACGGATATCCTGGGGCCAACGTCCTGACTTTC.